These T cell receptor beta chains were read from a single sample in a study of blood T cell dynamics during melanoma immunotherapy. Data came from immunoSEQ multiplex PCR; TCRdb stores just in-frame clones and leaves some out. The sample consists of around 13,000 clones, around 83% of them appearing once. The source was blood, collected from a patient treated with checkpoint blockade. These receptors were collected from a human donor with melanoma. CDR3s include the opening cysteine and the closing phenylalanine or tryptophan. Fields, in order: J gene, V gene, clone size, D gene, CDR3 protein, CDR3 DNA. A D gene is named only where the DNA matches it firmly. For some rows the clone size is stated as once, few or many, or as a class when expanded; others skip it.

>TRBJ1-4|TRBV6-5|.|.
CASSPTATNEKLFF
TGTGCCAGCAGCCCGACAGCAACTAATGAAAAACTGTTTTTT
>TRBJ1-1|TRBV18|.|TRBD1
CASSQLGQGITEAFF
TGTGCCAGCTCACAGTTGGGACAGGGGATCACTGAAGCTTTCTTT
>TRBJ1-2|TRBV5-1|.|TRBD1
CASSEGTVNYGYTF
TGCGCCAGCAGCGAAGGGACAGTTAACTATGGCTACACCTTC
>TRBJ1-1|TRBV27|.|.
CASSLGARAEAFF
TGTGCCAGCAGTTTGGGGGCGAGGGCTGAAGCTTTCTTT
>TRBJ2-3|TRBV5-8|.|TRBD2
CASSLGLAGGTDTQYF
TGTGCCAGCAGCTTGGGACTAGCGGGGGGCACAGATACGCAGTATTTT
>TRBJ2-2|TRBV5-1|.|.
CASSLAGHRDTGELFF
TGCGCCAGCAGCTTGGCAGGGCATCGAGACACCGGGGAGCTGTTTTTT
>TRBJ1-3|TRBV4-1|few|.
CASSRTGNTIYF
TGCGCCAGCAGCCGGACTGGAAACACCATATATTTT
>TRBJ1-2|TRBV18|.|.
CASSPLGEANYGYTF
TGTGCCAGCTCACCTCTCGGGGAAGCTAACTATGGCTACACCTTC
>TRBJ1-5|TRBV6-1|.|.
CASSVRGNQPQHF
TGTGCCAGCAGTGTCCGGGGGAATCAGCCCCAGCATTTT
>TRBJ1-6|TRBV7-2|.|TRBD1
CASSKDRANSPLHF
TGTGCCAGCAGCAAAGACAGGGCTAATTCACCCCTCCACTTT
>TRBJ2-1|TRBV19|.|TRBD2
CASSISGGPRNEQFF
TGTGCCAGTAGTATAAGCGGGGGGCCTCGGAATGAGCAGTTCTTC
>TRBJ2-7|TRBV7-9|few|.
CASSLGLSEQYF
TGTGCCAGCAGCTTAGGTCTTTCCGAGCAGTACTTC
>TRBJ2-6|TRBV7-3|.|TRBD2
CASSPAGGLYSGANVLTF
TGTGCCAGCAGCCCAGCGGGAGGGCTGTACTCTGGGGCCAACGTCCTGACTTTC
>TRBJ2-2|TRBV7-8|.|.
CASSLAGASREVFF
TGTGCCAGCAGCTTAGCAGGGGCATCCCGAGAAGTGTTTTTT
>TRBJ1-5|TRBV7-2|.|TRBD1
CASSTRGGAGNQPQHF
TGTGCCAGCAGCACGAGAGGGGGCGCCGGCAATCAGCCCCAGCATTTT
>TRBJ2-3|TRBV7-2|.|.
CASSLLRERQYF
TGTGCCAGCAGCTTGCTCAGGGAAAGGCAGTATTTT
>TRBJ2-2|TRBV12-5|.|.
CASVPANTGELFF
TGTGCTAGCGTGCCGGCGAACACCGGGGAGCTGTTTTTT
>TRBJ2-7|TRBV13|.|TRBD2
CASSAVWAGGPKQYF
TGTGCCAGCAGCGCCGTGTGGGCGGGAGGCCCTAAGCAGTACTTC